This TCR beta chain was found in a study of CD4 and CD8 cells across lung adenocarcinoma regions. MiXCR, run by TCRdb on the PCR reads, gives a single entry per CDR3 protein. The sample gives some 20,000 distinct CDR3 sequences, 46% of which show up once; roughly a fifth is in the top ten. V gave up 7 bases and J gave up 3 bases; unmatched junction bases: 13. There are 16 residues in the CDR3. Germline assignment: CDR1 DFQATT and CDR2 SNEGSKA (reference sequence). This clonotype has only a few counts. Localized lung adenocarcinoma, a non-small cell lung cancer, affected the donors. Sequenced sample: CD4+ T cells from the margin of a lung tumor. The V gene is TRBV20-1, the J gene TRBJ2-1; 9 bases agree with TRBD2. This TCR was recovered from a male donor with lung adenocarcinoma. The CD4 and CD8 labels of this study may be unreliable. The CDR3 is CSGIGSGGHDYNEQFF. In DNA, the CDR3 is TGCAGTGGAATCGGTAGCGGGGGCCACGACTACAATGAGCAGTTCTTC.